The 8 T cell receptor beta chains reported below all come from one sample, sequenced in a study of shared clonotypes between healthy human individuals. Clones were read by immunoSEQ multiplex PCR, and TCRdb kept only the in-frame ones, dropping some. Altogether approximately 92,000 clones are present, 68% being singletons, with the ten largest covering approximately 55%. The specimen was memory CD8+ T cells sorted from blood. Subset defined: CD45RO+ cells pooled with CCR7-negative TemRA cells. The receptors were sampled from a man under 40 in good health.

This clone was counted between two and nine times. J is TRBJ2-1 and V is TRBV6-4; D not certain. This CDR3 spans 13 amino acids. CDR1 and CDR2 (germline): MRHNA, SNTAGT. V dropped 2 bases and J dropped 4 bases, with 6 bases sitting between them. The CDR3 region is CASSDDVYNEQFF. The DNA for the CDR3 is TGTGCCAGCAGTGACGACGTTTACAATGAGCAGTTCTTC.

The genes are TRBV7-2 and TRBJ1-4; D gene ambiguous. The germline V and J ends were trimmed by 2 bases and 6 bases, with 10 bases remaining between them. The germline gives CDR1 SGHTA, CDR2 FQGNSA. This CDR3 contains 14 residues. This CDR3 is CASSLWAADEKLFF. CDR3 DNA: TGTGCCAGCAGCTTATGGGCAGCCGATGAAAAACTGTTTTTT.

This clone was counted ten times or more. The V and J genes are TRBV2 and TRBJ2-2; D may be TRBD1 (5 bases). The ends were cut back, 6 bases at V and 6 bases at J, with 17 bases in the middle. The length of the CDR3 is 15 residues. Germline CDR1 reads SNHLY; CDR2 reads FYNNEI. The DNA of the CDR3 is TGTGCCAGCAGCAGACCGGACATCCTCCCCGGGGAGCTGTTTTTT. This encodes CASSRPDILPGELFF.

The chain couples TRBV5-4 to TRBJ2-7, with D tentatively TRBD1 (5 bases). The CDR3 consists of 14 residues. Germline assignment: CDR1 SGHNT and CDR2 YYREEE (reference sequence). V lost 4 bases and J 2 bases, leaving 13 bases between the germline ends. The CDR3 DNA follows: TGTGCCAGCAGCGGTCTGCAGGGCCCCTACGAGCAGTACTTC. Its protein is CASSGLQGPYEQYF. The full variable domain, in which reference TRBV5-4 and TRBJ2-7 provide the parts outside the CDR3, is ETGVTQSPTHLIKTRGQQVTLRCSSQSGHNTVSWYQQALGQGPQFIFQYYREEENGRGNFPPRFSGLQFPNYSSELNVNALELDDSALYLCASSGLQGPYEQYFGPGTRLTVT.

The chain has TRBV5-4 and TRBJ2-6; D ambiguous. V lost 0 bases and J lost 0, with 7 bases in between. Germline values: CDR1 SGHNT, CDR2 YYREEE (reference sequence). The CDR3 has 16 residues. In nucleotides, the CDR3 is TGTGCCAGCAGCTTGGCGGAGCTCTCTGGGGCCAACGTCCTGACTTTC. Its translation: CASSLAELSGANVLTF.

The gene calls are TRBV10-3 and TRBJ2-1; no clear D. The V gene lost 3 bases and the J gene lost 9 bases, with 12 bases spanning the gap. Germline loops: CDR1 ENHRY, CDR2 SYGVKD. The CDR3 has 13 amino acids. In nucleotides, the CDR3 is TGTGCCATCAGTGATTTTATAACTTGTGAGCAGTTCTTC. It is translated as CAISDFITCEQFF.

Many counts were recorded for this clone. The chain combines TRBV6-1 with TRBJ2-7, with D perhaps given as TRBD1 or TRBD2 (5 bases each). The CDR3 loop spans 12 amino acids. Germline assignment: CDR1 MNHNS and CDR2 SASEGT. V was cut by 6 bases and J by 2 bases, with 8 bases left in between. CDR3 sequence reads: CASRGDTYEQYF. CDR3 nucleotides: TGTGCCAGCAGGGGGGATACCTACGAGCAGTACTTC.

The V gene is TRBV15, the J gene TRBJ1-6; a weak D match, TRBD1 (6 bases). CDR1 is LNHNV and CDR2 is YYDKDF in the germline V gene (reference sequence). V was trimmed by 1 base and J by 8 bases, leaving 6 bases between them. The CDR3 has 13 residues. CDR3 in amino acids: CATSRGGHSPLHF. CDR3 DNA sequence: TGTGCCACCAGCAGAGGGGGGCATTCACCCCTCCACTTT.